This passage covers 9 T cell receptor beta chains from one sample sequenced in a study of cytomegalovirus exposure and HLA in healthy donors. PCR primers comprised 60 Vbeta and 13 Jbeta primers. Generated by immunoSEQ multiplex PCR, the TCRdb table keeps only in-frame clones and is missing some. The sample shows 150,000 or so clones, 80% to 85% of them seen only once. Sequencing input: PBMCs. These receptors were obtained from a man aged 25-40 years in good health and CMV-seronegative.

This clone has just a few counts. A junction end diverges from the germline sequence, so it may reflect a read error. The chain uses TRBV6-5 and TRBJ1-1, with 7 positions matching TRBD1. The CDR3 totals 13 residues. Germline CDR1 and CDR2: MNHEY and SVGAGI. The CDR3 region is CACREGTAIEAFF. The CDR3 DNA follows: TGTGCCTGCAGAGAAGGGACAGCCATTGAAGCTTTCTTT.

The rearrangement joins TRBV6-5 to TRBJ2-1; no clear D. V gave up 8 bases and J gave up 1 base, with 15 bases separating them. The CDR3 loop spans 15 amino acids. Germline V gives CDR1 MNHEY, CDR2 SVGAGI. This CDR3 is CASQLSYSSYNEQFF. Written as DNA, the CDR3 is TGTGCCAGCCAACTCTCCTACTCATCCTACAATGAGCAGTTCTTC.

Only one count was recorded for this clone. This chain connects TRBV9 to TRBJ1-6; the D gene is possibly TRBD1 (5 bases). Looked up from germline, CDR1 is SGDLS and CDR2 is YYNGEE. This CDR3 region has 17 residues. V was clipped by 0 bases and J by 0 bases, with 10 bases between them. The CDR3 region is CASSVGQGSSYNSPLHF. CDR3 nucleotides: TGTGCCAGCAGCGTAGGTCAGGGCAGCTCCTATAATTCACCCCTCCACTTT.

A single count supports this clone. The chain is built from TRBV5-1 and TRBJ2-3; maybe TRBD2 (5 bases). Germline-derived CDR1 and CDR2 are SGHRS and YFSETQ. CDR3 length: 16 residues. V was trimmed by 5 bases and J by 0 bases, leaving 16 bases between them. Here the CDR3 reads CASSVKASFSTDTQYF. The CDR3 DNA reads TGCGCCAGCAGTGTCAAGGCTAGCTTTAGCACAGATACGCAGTATTTT.

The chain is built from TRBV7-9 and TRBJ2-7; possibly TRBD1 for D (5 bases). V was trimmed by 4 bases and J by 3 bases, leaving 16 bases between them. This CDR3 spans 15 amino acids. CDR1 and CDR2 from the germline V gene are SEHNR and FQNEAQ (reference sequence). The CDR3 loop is CASSYPEDSFYEQYF. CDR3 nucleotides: TGTGCCAGCAGCTACCCGGAAGACAGCTTCTACGAGCAGTACTTC.

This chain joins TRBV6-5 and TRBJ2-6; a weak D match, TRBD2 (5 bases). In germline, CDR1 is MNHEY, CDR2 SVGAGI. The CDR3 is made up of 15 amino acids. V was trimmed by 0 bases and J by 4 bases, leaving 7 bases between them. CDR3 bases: TGTGCCAGCAGTTACTCGGAGGTCGGGGCCAACGTCCTGACTTTC. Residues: CASSYSEVGANVLTF.

CDR3 in amino acids: CASSQSSGGPPSYNEQFF. For the CDR3, the DNA is TGTGCCAGCAGCCAGTCCAGCGGGGGGCCCCCGTCCTACAATGAGCAGTTCTTC. The chain links TRBV4-2 to TRBJ2-1; the match to TRBD2 covers 9 bases. V lost 3 bases and J lost 1; bases outside the gene matches: 10. CDR1 and CDR2 from the germline V gene are LGHNA and YNFKEQ. There are 18 residues in the CDR3.

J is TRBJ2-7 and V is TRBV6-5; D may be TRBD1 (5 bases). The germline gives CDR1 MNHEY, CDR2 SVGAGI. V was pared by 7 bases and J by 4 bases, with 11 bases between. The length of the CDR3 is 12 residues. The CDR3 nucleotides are TGTGCCAGCACAGGGTTAACGTACGAGCAGTACTTC. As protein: CASTGLTYEQYF.

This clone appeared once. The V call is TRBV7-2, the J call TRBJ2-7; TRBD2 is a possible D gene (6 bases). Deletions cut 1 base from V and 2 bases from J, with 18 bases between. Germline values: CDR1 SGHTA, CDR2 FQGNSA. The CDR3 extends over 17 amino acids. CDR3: CASSLEPRGRNTYEQYF. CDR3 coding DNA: TGTGCCAGCAGCTTAGAGCCCCGGGGGAGGAATACCTACGAGCAGTACTTC.